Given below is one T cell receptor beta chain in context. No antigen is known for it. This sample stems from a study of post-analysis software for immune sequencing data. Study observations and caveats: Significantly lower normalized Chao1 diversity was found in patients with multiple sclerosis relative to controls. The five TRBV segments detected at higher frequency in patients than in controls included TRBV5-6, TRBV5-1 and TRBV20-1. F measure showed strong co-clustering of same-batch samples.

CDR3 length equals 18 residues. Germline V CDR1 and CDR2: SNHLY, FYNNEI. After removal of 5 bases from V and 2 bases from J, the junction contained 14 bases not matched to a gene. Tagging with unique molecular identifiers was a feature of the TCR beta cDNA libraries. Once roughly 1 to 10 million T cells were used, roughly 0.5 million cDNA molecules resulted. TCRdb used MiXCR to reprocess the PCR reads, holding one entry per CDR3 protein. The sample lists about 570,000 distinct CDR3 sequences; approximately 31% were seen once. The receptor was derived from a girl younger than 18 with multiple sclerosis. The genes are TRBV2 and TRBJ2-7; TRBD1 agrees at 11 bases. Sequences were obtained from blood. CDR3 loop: CASSLSRDRGTAPYEQYF. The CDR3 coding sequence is TGTGCCAGCAGTCTGTCCCGGGACAGGGGGACTGCCCCCTACGAGCAGTACTTC.